The 19 T cell receptor beta chains below come from one sample, sequenced in a study of T cell changes during pregnancy in multiple sclerosis. The data were produced by immunoSEQ multiplex PCR, yet TCRdb's version contains in-frame clones alone and is incomplete. The sample has 100,000 or so clones; about 94% are singletons. The sample in question was peripheral blood, obtained in the third trimester of pregnancy. All receptors derive from a female donor with multiple sclerosis, enrolled in a pregnancy study.

The J gene is TRBJ2-3, the V gene TRBV19; 9 nucleotides line up with TRBD2. CDR3 length: 15 amino acids. Germline V gene sequence: CDR1 LNHDA, CDR2 SQIVND (reference sequence). The V gene end was trimmed by 6 bases and the J gene end by 0 bases; junction bases not matched to a gene: 4. CDR3 protein: CASSRLAVSTDTQYF. In DNA form, the CDR3 reads TGTGCCAGTAGCCGACTAGCGGTTAGCACAGATACGCAGTATTTT.

The chain uses TRBV6-5 and TRBJ2-1; 8 bases match TRBD2. V dropped 0 bases and J dropped 10; count of bases not matched to a gene: 8. The CDR3 has 15 amino acids. CDR1 MNHEY and CDR2 SVGAGI come from the germline V gene. The CDR3 protein is CASSYSRGGTAEQFF. CDR3 nucleotide sequence: TGTGCCAGCAGTTACTCCCGGGGGGGAACCGCCGAGCAGTTCTTC.

The CDR3 loop is CASSRGLPETQYF. CDR3 DNA: TGTGCCAGCAGCCGTGGACTCCCAGAGACCCAGTACTTC. This rearrangement joins TRBV6-5 to TRBJ2-5, with a possible D match to TRBD2 (5 bases). With 6 bases removed from V and 4 bases from J, the gap between germline ends came to 12 bases. Germline V gives CDR1 MNHEY, CDR2 SVGAGI. There are 13 residues in the CDR3.

This chain connects TRBV5-4 to TRBJ1-2; no definite D call. Between the trimmed V and J ends, which lost 4 bases and 3 bases, there was a span of 25 bases. The CDR3 sequence is 18 residues long. The germline CDR1 and CDR2 sequences are SGHNT and YYREEE (reference sequence). The CDR3 region is CASSRGRVLLRLDYGYTF. In DNA form, the CDR3 reads TGTGCCAGCAGCCGCGGGAGGGTTCTCCTGAGGTTAGACTATGGCTACACCTTC.

The chain links TRBV19 to TRBJ1-5; 7 positions match TRBD1. V shed 4 bases, J shed 3 bases, and the junction held 9 bases outside the gene matches. The CDR3 runs 16 residues. Germline CDR1 LNHDA, CDR2 SQIVND (reference sequence). The CDR3 is CASSSQQGRSNQPQHF. The CDR3 DNA reads TGTGCCAGTAGTAGCCAACAGGGGAGGTCCAATCAGCCCCAGCATTTT.

The V call is TRBV2, the J call TRBJ2-7, with a tentative D call TRBD1 (6 bases). Germline values: CDR1 SNHLY, CDR2 FYNNEI. The CDR3 extends over 13 amino acids. V was cut by 6 bases and J by 2 bases, with 11 bases left in between. The CDR3 DNA follows: TGTGCCAGCAGGAGGGACAAGACCTACGAGCAGTACTTC. Translation: CASRRDKTYEQYF.

V gene TRBV29-1 combines with J gene TRBJ2-1; 9 nucleotides match TRBD2. Unmatched junction bases numbered 4, after V lost 4 bases and J lost 6 bases. This CDR3 is 13 amino acids long. Germline V gives CDR1 SQVTM, CDR2 ANQGSEA. CDR3 sequence (DNA): TGCAGCGTTGGGTTACTAGCGGGCAATGAGCAGTTCTTC. This encodes CSVGLLAGNEQFF.

The chain employs TRBV30 and TRBJ2-5; the D gene is possibly TRBD2 (7 bases). The V and J ends lost 2 bases and 4 bases respectively, with 11 bases between them. This CDR3 is 13 amino acids long. Germline V lookup: CDR1 GTSNPN, CDR2 SVGIG (reference sequence). The CDR3 sequence is CAWSRGGRETQYF. CDR3 bases: TGTGCCTGGAGTAGGGGGGGCCGAGAGACCCAGTACTTC.

The chain links TRBV19 to TRBJ2-3; unclear D gene. Germline loops: CDR1 LNHDA, CDR2 SQIVND (reference sequence). This CDR3 is 13 amino acids long. Trimming shortened V by 7 bases and J by 6 bases, and 14 bases separated the two germline ends. The CDR3 spells CASTKPTLDTQYF. CDR3 bases: TGTGCCAGTACCAAGCCTACTCTGGATACGCAGTATTTT.

This clone was observed once. The V and J genes are TRBV7-2 and TRBJ2-7; TRBD2 agrees at 13 bases. This CDR3 has 15 residues. The germline V gene has CDR1 SGHTA and CDR2 FQGNSA. V lost 1 base and J lost 7; bases outside the gene matches: 4. The CDR3 region has the DNA TGTGCCAGCAGCTTAGTAGGACTAGCGGGAGAAGAGCAGTACTTC. This sequence encodes CASSLVGLAGEEQYF.

V gene TRBV29-1 combines with J gene TRBJ2-1; 7 bases fit TRBD1. The V gene's germline CDR1 is SQVTM and CDR2 ANQGSEA. The V gene end was trimmed by 7 bases and the J gene end by 9 bases; junction bases not matched to a gene: 12. The CDR3 has 13 residues. The CDR3 is CSGATAAGGEQFF. CDR3 sequence (DNA): TGCAGCGGGGCGACCGCCGCAGGGGGTGAGCAGTTCTTC.

The chain is built from TRBV11-2 and TRBJ2-5; 12 bases match TRBD2. The V gene's germline CDR1 is SGHAT and CDR2 FQNNGV. The CDR3 covers 17 residues. The junction had 12 bases not matched to a gene; V was cut back by 5 bases and J by 5 bases. CDR3 nucleotides: TGTGCCAGCAGCCCTCTCGGACTAGCGGGGCGAGGGGAGACCCAGTACTTC. Encoded protein: CASSPLGLAGRGETQYF.

This chain links TRBV7-9 with TRBJ2-7; 7 nucleotides agree with TRBD1. The germline V gene has CDR1 SEHNR and CDR2 FQNEAQ (reference sequence). This CDR3 is built from 15 residues. The ends lost 4 bases at V and 3 bases at J; junction bases unmatched: 9. The DNA for the CDR3 is TGTGCCAGCAGCTCGACAACAGGGGTGAACTACGAGCAGTACTTC. Its translation is CASSSTTGVNYEQYF. Full variable domain (rest looked up from reference TRBV7-9 and TRBJ2-7): DTGVSQNPRHKITKRGQNVTFRCDPISEHNRLYWYRQTLGQGPEFLTYFQNEAQLEKSRLLSDRFSAERPKGSFSTLEIQRTEQGDSAMYLCASSSTTGVNYEQYFGPGTRLTVT.

The chain uses TRBV11-2 and TRBJ2-7; 7 nucleotides line up with TRBD1. The trim removed 5 bases at V and 3 bases at J, leaving 4 bases unmatched. This CDR3 has 13 amino acids. Germline V lookup: CDR1 SGHAT, CDR2 FQNNGV. The CDR3 reads CASSIGTDYEQYF. The CDR3, as DNA: TGTGCCAGCAGCATTGGGACAGACTACGAGCAGTACTTC.

This chain joins TRBV27 and TRBJ2-5; D gene uncertain. This CDR3 has 14 amino acids. Between the trimmed V and J ends, which lost 8 bases and 5 bases, there was a span of 18 bases. Germline V CDR1 and CDR2: MNHEY, SMNVEV (reference sequence). DNA of the CDR3: TGTGCCAGCTCGTCCCTTGGCTTGAGGGAGACCCAGTACTTC. Residues: CASSSLGLRETQYF.

The rearrangement links TRBV28 to TRBJ1-1; maybe TRBD1 (5 bases). Looked up from germline, CDR1 is MDHEN and CDR2 is SYDVKM. There are 11 residues in the CDR3. The germline V and J ends were trimmed by 7 bases and 10 bases, with 13 bases remaining between them. For the CDR3, the DNA is TGTGCCAGCACCATCGGGGGTACAGCTTTCTTT. This codes for CASTIGGTAFF.

V and J are TRBV6-1 and TRBJ2-7; 10 nucleotides line up with TRBD1. The CDR3 consists of 14 residues. Looked up from germline, CDR1 is MNHNS and CDR2 is SASEGT. J lost 4 bases, V lost 6 bases, and 6 bases had no gene match. CDR3 bases: TGTGCCAGCAGGGACCAGGGACAGGGGTACGAGCAGTACTTC. This gives the protein CASRDQGQGYEQYF.

The rearrangement uses TRBV29-1 and TRBJ2-1, with TRBD2 matching over 12 bases. With 5 bases clipped from V and 6 bases from J, the junction kept 11 bases outside the gene matches. CDR1 is SQVTM, CDR2 ANQGSEA, per germline. This CDR3 spans 16 amino acids. The CDR3 loop reads CSVQLAGGPGGNEQFF. The CDR3, as DNA: TGCAGCGTTCAACTAGCGGGAGGCCCGGGGGGCAATGAGCAGTTCTTC.

The table lists this clone with a few counts. The genes are TRBV6-5 and TRBJ1-1; D might be TRBD1 (5 bases). Germline V gene sequence: CDR1 MNHEY, CDR2 SVGAGI. This CDR3 has 16 amino acids. The V end lost 2 bases, the J end lost 4 bases, and 17 bases lay between the germline ends. The CDR3 coding sequence is TGTGCCAGCAGTTACCGGACATCAGGACACCTCACTGAAGCTTTCTTT. It is translated as CASSYRTSGHLTEAFF.